This T cell receptor beta chain was captured by sequencing in a study of cytomegalovirus exposure and HLA in healthy donors. Study-wide results and limits: There were reportedly fewer N-insertions in an Asian-associated ancestry cluster than the approximately 640-donor mean, in a later analysis. A later analysis found TCR association rates differed by HLA locus, highest for DRB1 and lowest for HLA-C. In a later analysis, most CMV-associated TCR beta chains appeared HLA-restricted.

V shed 6 bases and J 8 bases; nucleotides not matched to a gene: 6. CDR1 is SQVTM and CDR2 is ANQGSEA in the germline V gene. The CDR3 spans 13 residues. 13 Jbeta primers and 60 Vbeta primers were used for the PCR. Profiling relied on immunoSEQ multiplex PCR, and the TCRdb table lists in-frame clones only, not all of them. The table lists more than 130,000 clones, 70% to 80% of them singletons. About this clone: Its target is not known.

This TCR was recovered from a male donor in good health and CMV-seronegative. The sequenced sample consisted of PBMCs. This chain joins TRBV29-1 and TRBJ1-4; 10 positions agree with TRBD1. The CDR3 coding sequence is TGCAGCGTGGGGGACAGGGGAGGCGAAAAACTGTTTTTT. It translates to CSVGDRGGEKLFF.